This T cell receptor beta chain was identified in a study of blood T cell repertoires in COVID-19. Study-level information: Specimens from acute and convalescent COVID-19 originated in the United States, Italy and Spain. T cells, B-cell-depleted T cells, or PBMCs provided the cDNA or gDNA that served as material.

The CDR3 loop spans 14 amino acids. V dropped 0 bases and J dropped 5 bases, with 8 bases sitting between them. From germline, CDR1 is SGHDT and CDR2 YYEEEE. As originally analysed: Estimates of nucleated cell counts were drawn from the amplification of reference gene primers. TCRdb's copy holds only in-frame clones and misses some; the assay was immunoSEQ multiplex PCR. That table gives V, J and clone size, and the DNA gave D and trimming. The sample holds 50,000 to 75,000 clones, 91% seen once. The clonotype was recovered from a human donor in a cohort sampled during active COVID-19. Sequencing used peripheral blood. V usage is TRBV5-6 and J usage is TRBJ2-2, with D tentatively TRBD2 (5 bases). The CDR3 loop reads CASSLELGTGELFF. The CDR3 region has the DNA TGTGCCAGCAGCTTGGAACTAGGAACCGGGGAGCTGTTTTTT. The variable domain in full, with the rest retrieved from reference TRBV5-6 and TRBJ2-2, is DAGVTQSPTHLIKTRGQQVTLRCSPKSGHDTVSWYQQALGQGPQFIFQYYEEEERQRGNFPDRFSGHQFPNYSSELNVNALLLGDSALYLCASSLELGTGELFFGEGSRLTVL.